This is a list of T cell receptor beta chains from one sample in a study of blood T cells in healthy people across ages. Via MiXCR, TCRdb re-called the 5' RACE reads, giving one row per CDR3 protein. This table has 650,000 to 700,000 distinct CDR3 sequences, approximately 29% appearing once. The sequenced material came from blood. The receptors derive from a woman of 80 years or more in good health. The conserved cysteine and the conserved F or W are not part of the CDR3 here.

j_call v_call cdr3_aa
TRBJ2-3 TRBV6-5 ASSLGLFLGTQY
TRBJ2-1 TRBV6-4 ASSASWTGSYNEQF
TRBJ2-3 TRBV29-1 SVGLTSRDTQY
TRBJ1-5 TRBV28 ASSYPRVDGNQPQH
TRBJ2-4 TRBV6-5 ASSYSRPGKFPPAAKNIQY
TRBJ1-1 TRBV5-1 ACRDRDTEAF
TRBJ1-2 TRBV5-1 ASSPREGTSGYT
TRBJ2-3 TRBV6-1 ACIRTGGSTDTQY
TRBJ1-2 TRBV29-1 SVEKGFRHGYT
TRBJ2-7 TRBV6-1 ASRLLARGDYEQY
TRBJ1-2 TRBV30 AWSGLGGDYGYT
TRBJ1-6 TRBV20-1 SARPGRRYNSPLH
TRBJ1-6 TRBV11-2 ASSLEAGSNSPLH
TRBJ1-1 TRBV18 ASSPGQGFTEAF
TRBJ2-4 TRBV5-5 ASSLGQGEVAKNIQY
TRBJ1-3 TRBV7-6 ASSPGQGAAGNTIY
TRBJ2-1 TRBV30 AWTTGNSYNEQF
TRBJ2-2 TRBV11-3 ASSPGQADTGELF
TRBJ2-1 TRBV7-2 ASSLEGIRDEQF
TRBJ2-7 TRBV5-1 ASSSQVGSREQY
TRBJ1-6 TRBV20-1 SARDFLGQGGNSPLH
TRBJ2-5 TRBV6-5 ASSYQARGAGRQETQY
TRBJ1-1 TRBV5-5 ASSFDGMNTEAF
TRBJ1-1 TRBV6-6 ASVRTGGRTEAF
TRBJ1-4 TRBV20-1 SAPDSPDPEKLF
TRBJ2-1 TRBV28 ASSPSVGYNEQF
TRBJ2-1 TRBV7-8 ASSPLDVGSYNEQF
TRBJ1-5 TRBV20-1 SASPRTSYQPQH
TRBJ2-5 TRBV6-5 ASSYYGTKETQY
TRBJ2-7 TRBV12-3/TRBV12-4 ASARGAVLTSYEQY
TRBJ2-1 TRBV7-3 ASSLGGTRRPEQF
TRBJ2-3 TRBV6-5 ASSPGLAGGINTQY